Listed below are T cell receptor beta chains from one sample, sequenced in a study of OX40 agonist ivuxolimab in advanced cancers. The data were produced by immunoSEQ multiplex PCR, yet TCRdb's version contains in-frame clones alone and is incomplete. The sample holds about 64,000 clones, 80% to 90% seen once. Material: CD4+ or CD8+ T cells sorted from blood, obtained in a trial of the OX40 agonist ivuxolimab. Every receptor here comes from an adult with an advanced solid tumor such as melanoma, head and neck, liver or kidney cancer. The CDR3 runs from the conserved cysteine through the conserved F or W. Fields, in order: V gene, J gene, CDR3 protein.

v_gene: TRBV7-2; j_gene: TRBJ2-2; CDR3aa: CASSLVHTGELFF
v_gene: TRBV4-2; j_gene: TRBJ2-4; CDR3aa: CASSQDRLVFDIQYF
v_gene: TRBV29-1; j_gene: TRBJ2-1; CDR3aa: CSVVKTYEQFF
v_gene: TRBV19; j_gene: TRBJ2-7; CDR3aa: CASSLRPGYEQYF
v_gene: TRBV4-1; j_gene: TRBJ2-5; CDR3aa: CASSQNSGSVETQYF
v_gene: TRBV7-2; j_gene: TRBJ2-7; CDR3aa: CASSSRGGSSYEQYF
v_gene: TRBV6-1; j_gene: TRBJ1-2; CDR3aa: CASRLHGTAYGYTF
v_gene: TRBV18; j_gene: TRBJ2-6; CDR3aa: CASSPLVSGANVLTF
v_gene: TRBV7-7; j_gene: TRBJ2-5; CDR3aa: CASSLGGGETQYF
v_gene: TRBV7-2; j_gene: TRBJ1-2; CDR3aa: CASSYGQGQYGYTF
v_gene: TRBV11-2; j_gene: TRBJ2-3; CDR3aa: CASSFQTSPDTQYF
v_gene: TRBV18; j_gene: TRBJ2-7; CDR3aa: CASRGTSGMYEQYF
v_gene: TRBV2; j_gene: .; CDR3aa: CASSVGDSYEQYF
v_gene: TRBV11-2; j_gene: TRBJ1-1; CDR3aa: CASSLGPGTEAFF
v_gene: TRBV7-2; j_gene: TRBJ1-6; CDR3aa: CASSAGQPLNSPLHF
v_gene: TRBV29-1; j_gene: TRBJ1-1; CDR3aa: CSVLEGDDTEAFF
v_gene: TRBV9; j_gene: TRBJ1-1; CDR3aa: CASSVGRGMGNTEAFF
v_gene: TRBV5-4; j_gene: TRBJ1-6; CDR3aa: CASSLEPGGGNSPLHF
v_gene: TRBV2; j_gene: TRBJ2-5; CDR3aa: CASSEGTYDQETQYF
v_gene: TRBV15; j_gene: .; CDR3aa: CATSRDSRAHEQYF
v_gene: TRBV30; j_gene: TRBJ1-4; CDR3aa: CAWSRDLTTNEKLFF
v_gene: TRBV11-3; j_gene: TRBJ2-2; CDR3aa: CASSLDLRTNPTGELFF
v_gene: TRBV5-1; j_gene: TRBJ2-2; CDR3aa: CASSLGSGGINTGELFF
v_gene: TRBV5-1; j_gene: TRBJ1-2; CDR3aa: CASSSQGTGGYTF
v_gene: TRBV2; j_gene: TRBJ2-7; CDR3aa: CASKDTGPYEQYF
v_gene: TRBV19; j_gene: TRBJ2-7; CDR3aa: CASSSQQSSYEQYF
v_gene: TRBV21-1; j_gene: TRBJ2-7; CDR3aa: CASSTGGRGSYEQYF
v_gene: TRBV15; j_gene: TRBJ2-7; CDR3aa: CATSTNQAYEQYF
v_gene: TRBV7-3; j_gene: TRBJ1-2; CDR3aa: CASSPTGSPGGYTF
v_gene: TRBV28; j_gene: TRBJ1-2; CDR3aa: CASSFGTYPHGYTF
v_gene: TRBV5-1; j_gene: TRBJ1-5; CDR3aa: CASSLRGGGNQPQHF
v_gene: TRBV4-2; j_gene: TRBJ1-2; CDR3aa: CASSQGPSSDYGYTF
v_gene: TRBV6-1; j_gene: TRBJ2-3; CDR3aa: CASSEQTGGTDTQYF
v_gene: TRBV4-2; j_gene: TRBJ2-1; CDR3aa: CASSHATSVHEQFF
v_gene: TRBV5-8; j_gene: TRBJ2-1; CDR3aa: CASSTPSIFGEQFF
v_gene: TRBV5-1; j_gene: TRBJ2-5; CDR3aa: CASSLTIETQYF
v_gene: TRBV5-1; j_gene: TRBJ2-7; CDR3aa: CASRKGPSSYEQYF
v_gene: TRBV10-3; j_gene: TRBJ1-1; CDR3aa: CAISEAQGRNTEAFF
v_gene: TRBV7-2; j_gene: TRBJ2-7; CDR3aa: CASSFTGGPHYEQYF
v_gene: TRBV7-8; j_gene: TRBJ2-4; CDR3aa: CASSRGQQNIQYF
v_gene: TRBV10-3; j_gene: TRBJ1-2; CDR3aa: CAISALRADYGYTF